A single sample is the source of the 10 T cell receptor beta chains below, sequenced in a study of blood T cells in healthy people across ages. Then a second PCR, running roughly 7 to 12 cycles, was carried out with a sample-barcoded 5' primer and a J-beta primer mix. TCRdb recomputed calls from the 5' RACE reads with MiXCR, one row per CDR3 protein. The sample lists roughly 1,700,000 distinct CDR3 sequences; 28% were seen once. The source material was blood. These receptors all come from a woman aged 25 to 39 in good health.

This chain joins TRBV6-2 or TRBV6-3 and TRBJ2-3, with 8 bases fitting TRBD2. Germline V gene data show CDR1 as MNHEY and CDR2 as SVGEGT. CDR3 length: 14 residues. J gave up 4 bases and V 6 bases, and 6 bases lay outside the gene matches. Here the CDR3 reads CASRRTSNADTQYF. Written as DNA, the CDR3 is TGTGCCAGCAGAAGGACTAGCAATGCAGATACGCAGTATTTT.

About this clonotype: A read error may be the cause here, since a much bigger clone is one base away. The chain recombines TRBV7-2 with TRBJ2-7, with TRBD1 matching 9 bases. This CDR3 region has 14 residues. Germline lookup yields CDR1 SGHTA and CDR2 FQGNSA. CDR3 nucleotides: TGTGCCAGCAGAACCGGGACAGGGATGTACGCGCAGTACTTC. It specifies CASRTGTGMYAQYF.

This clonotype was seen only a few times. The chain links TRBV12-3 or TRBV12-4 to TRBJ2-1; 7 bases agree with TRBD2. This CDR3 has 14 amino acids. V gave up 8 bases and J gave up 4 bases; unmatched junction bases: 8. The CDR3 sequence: CASEDRGSYNEQFF. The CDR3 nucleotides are TGTGCCAGCGAAGACCGCGGGAGTTACAATGAGCAGTTCTTC.

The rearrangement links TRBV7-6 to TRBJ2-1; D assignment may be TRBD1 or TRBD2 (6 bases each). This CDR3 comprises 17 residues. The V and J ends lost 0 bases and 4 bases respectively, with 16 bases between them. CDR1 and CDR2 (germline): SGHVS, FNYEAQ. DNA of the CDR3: TGTGCCAGCAGCTTAGCTGGGGGGCAGGGTCAATACAATGAGCAGTTCTTC. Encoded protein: CASSLAGGQGQYNEQFF.

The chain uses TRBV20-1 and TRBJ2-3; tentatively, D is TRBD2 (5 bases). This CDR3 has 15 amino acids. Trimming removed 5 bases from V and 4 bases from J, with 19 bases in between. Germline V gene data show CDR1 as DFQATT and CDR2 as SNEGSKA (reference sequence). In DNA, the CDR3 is TGCAGTGCTCGTCTGCAAGCGGCCGCACCAGATACGCAGTATTTT. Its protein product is CSARLQAAAPDTQYF.

This CDR3 reads CASSQVGPGELFF. Written as DNA, the CDR3 is TGTGCCAGCAGCCAAGTAGGGCCCGGGGAGCTGTTTTTT. The chain employs TRBV14 and TRBJ2-2; D is unresolved. Trimming pared 1 base from V and 6 bases from J, leaving 6 bases between. There are 13 residues in the CDR3. Germline loops: CDR1 SGHDN, CDR2 FVKESK.

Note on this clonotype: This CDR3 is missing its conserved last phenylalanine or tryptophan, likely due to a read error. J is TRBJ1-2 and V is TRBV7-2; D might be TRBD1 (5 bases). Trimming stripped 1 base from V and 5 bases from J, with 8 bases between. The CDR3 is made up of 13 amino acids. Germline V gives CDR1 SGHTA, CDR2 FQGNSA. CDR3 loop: CASSLGTNYGYTV. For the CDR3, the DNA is TGTGCCAGCAGCTTAGGGACAAATTATGGCTACACCGTC.

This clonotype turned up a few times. CDR3 amino acids: CASSLTEFGGYEQYF. As DNA, the CDR3 is TGTGCCAGCAGCCTGACAGAATTCGGGGGGTACGAGCAGTACTTC. The rearrangement joins TRBV14 to TRBJ2-7; 7 positions match TRBD2. After removal of 4 bases from V and 4 bases from J, the junction contained 10 bases not matched to a gene. CDR1 and CDR2 (germline): SGHDN, FVKESK. The CDR3 consists of 15 residues. The full variable domain, in which reference TRBV14 and TRBJ2-7 provide the parts outside the CDR3, is EAGVTQFPSHSVIEKGQTVTLRCDPISGHDNLYWYRRVMGKEIKFLLHFVKESKQDESGMPNNRFLAERTGGTYSTLKVQPAELEDSGVYFCASSLTEFGGYEQYFGPGTRLTVT.

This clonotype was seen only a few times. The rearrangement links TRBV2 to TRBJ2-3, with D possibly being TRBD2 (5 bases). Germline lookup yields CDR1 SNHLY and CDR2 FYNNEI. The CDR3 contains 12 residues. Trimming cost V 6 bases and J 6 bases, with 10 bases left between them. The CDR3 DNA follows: TGTGCCAGCAGACTAGAAGAGGATACGCAGTATTTT. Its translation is CASRLEEDTQYF.

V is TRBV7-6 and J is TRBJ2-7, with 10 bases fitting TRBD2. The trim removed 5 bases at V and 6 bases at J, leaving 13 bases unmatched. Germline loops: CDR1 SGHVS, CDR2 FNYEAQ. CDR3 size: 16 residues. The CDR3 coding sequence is TGTGCCAGCAGCCTCCGACCGGGACTAGCGCAACGCGAGCAGTACTTC. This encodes CASSLRPGLAQREQYF.